The 6 T cell receptor beta chains reported below all come from one sample, sequenced in a study of molecular identifiers for immune sequencing clone quantification. TCRdb recomputed calls from the PCR reads with MiXCR, one row per CDR3 protein. This table holds 100,000 or so distinct CDR3 sequences, around a third found once. Sequencing was done on a sample of naive CD8+ T cells from blood, with Jurkat cell RNA spiked in. The subset denotes: FACS-sorted CD8+CD4-CCR7+CD45RA+ naive T cells. These receptors came from a human donor in good health. Some libraries in this study had Jurkat cell RNA spiked in.

For the CDR3, the DNA is TGTGCAAGTCGCTTATCCTGGACTAGCAGCGGGGAGCTGTTTTTT. Translating gives CASRLSWTSSGELFF. The gene calls are TRBV12-2 and TRBJ2-2; the DNA was not compared with TRBD2, the D call given in the table. TRBV12-2 represents a pseudogene. This CDR3 is built from 15 residues.

Only a few counts were recorded for this clonotype. This chain connects TRBV4-2 to TRBJ2-7; the D call may be TRBD1 or TRBD2 (5 bases each). Germline V gene data show CDR1 as LGHNA and CDR2 as YNFKEQ. Deletions cut 2 bases from V and 4 bases from J, with 15 bases between. The CDR3 has 15 residues. Written as DNA, the CDR3 is TGTGCCAGCAGCCAACGTTGGGGGAGCCTTTACGAGCAGTACTTC. It encodes CASSQRWGSLYEQYF.

In its sample, this clonotype was seen a few times. This chain joins TRBV6-5 and TRBJ2-4; TRBD2 agrees at 11 bases. The V and J ends lost 8 bases and 0 bases, in that order; junction bases with no gene match: 12. Germline CDR1 and CDR2: MNHEY and SVGAGI. The CDR3 is made up of 18 amino acids. DNA of the CDR3: TGTGCCAGCGGAAGACTAGCGGGACTAGTTGGAGCCAAAAACATTCAGTACTTC. As protein: CASGRLAGLVGAKNIQYF.

This clonotype was observed a few times. The chain links TRBV6-5 to TRBJ2-7; D perhaps matches TRBD1 (6 bases). The CDR3 totals 15 residues. Germline V gene sequence: CDR1 MNHEY, CDR2 SVGAGI. V lost 1 base and J 2 bases, leaving 12 bases between the germline ends. CDR3 sequence (DNA): TGTGCCAGCAGTTACTTGGGCAGGGGAACCTACGAGCAGTACTTC. Its protein is CASSYLGRGTYEQYF.

A few counts support this clonotype. V gene TRBV9 combines with J gene TRBJ2-1, with D maybe TRBD2 (5 bases). Per germline, CDR1 SGDLS and CDR2 YYNGEE. The ends were cut back, 3 bases at V and 10 bases at J, with 17 bases in the middle. There are 14 residues in the CDR3. In DNA form, the CDR3 reads TGTGCCAGCAGCGGCTGGGAGAGTAAGACGGAGCAGTTCTTC. It encodes CASSGWESKTEQFF.

This clonotype was seen more than once but under ten times. This sequence joins TRBV6-2 or TRBV6-3 and TRBJ2-7; D is unresolved. There are 12 residues in the CDR3. The germline V and J ends were trimmed by 4 bases and 2 bases, with 6 bases remaining between them. Germline-derived CDR1 and CDR2 are MNHEY and SVGEGT. The CDR3 spells CASSLVTYEQYF. CDR3 nucleotide sequence: TGTGCCAGCAGTTTGGTAACCTACGAGCAGTACTTC.